The 17 T cell receptor beta chains reported below all come from one sample, sequenced in a study of shared clonotypes between healthy human individuals. TCRdb keeps only in-frame clones here, not all; method: immunoSEQ multiplex PCR. The repertoire holds about 1.5 million clones, 98% seen once, with 0.45% in the top ten. The specimen sequenced was naive CD4+ T cells sorted from blood. Documented subset: CD45RA+ positively selected. The receptors were sampled from a man between 25 and 39 years old in good health.

The rearrangement joins TRBV30 to TRBJ1-1; D possibly corresponds to TRBD1 (5 bases). The CDR3 contains 11 residues. Germline V gene data show CDR1 as GTSNPN and CDR2 as SVGIG (reference sequence). CDR3 in DNA: TGTGCTGGGGGATGGGACACTGAAGCTTTCTTT. Its protein product is CAGGWDTEAFF.

The CDR3 DNA follows: TGTGCCAGCAGCCCGGGACTAGCGGGAGGGATAAGCACCGGGGAGCTGTTTTTT. It encodes CASSPGLAGGISTGELFF. J is TRBJ2-2 and V is TRBV7-6; 16 bases agree with TRBD2. Germline CDR1 is SGHVS and CDR2 is FNYEAQ. The CDR3 spans 18 residues. V trimming: 5 bases; J trimming: 4 bases; junction bases outside the gene matches: 7.

The sample holds one count of this clone. The rearrangement uses TRBV9 and TRBJ1-1; D gene uncertain. CDR1 SGDLS and CDR2 YYNGEE come from the germline V gene. This CDR3 comprises 14 residues. The V end lost 3 bases, the J end lost 0 bases, and 9 bases lay between the germline ends. Here the CDR3 DNA reads TGTGCCAGCAGCGCGGGAATTATGAACACTGAAGCTTTCTTT. Its protein product is CASSAGIMNTEAFF. Full variable domain (missing parts from reference TRBV9 and TRBJ1-1): DSGVTQTPKHLITATGQRVTLRCSPRSGDLSVYWYQQSLDQGLQFLIQYYNGEERAKGNILERFSAQQFPDLHSELNLSSLELGDSALYFCASSAGIMNTEAFFGQGTRLTVV.

The rearrangement joins TRBV2 to TRBJ1-1, with 7 positions matching TRBD1. Germline assignment: CDR1 SNHLY and CDR2 FYNNEI. Trimming at V came to 3 bases and at J to 5 bases, leaving 6 bases not matched to a gene. The CDR3 has 14 amino acids. The CDR3 spells CASSDGRGATEAFF. Here the CDR3 DNA reads TGTGCCAGCAGTGATGGCAGGGGGGCTACTGAAGCTTTCTTT.

The chain couples TRBV9 to TRBJ2-1; D possibly corresponds to TRBD1 (5 bases). Per germline, CDR1 SGDLS and CDR2 YYNGEE. This CDR3 has 15 residues. Trimming shortened V by 0 bases and J by 5 bases, and 12 bases separated the two germline ends. The CDR3 bases are TGTGCCAGCAGCGTAGTAACAGGCGCCAACAATGAGCAGTTCTTC. Protein: CASSVVTGANNEQFF.

This chain joins TRBV5-1 and TRBJ2-1; 14 nucleotides align to TRBD2. Trimming cost V 2 bases and J 7 bases; bases outside gene matches: 2. Germline-derived CDR1 and CDR2 are SGHRS and YFSETQ. The CDR3 is made up of 15 amino acids. The CDR3 protein is CASSFGTSGSNEQFF. As DNA, the CDR3 is TGCGCCAGCAGCTTCGGGACTAGCGGGAGTAATGAGCAGTTCTTC. Full variable domain (missing parts from reference TRBV5-1 and TRBJ2-1): KAGVTQTPRYLIKTRGQQVTLSCSPISGHRSVSWYQQTPGQGLQFLFEYFSETQRNKGNFPGRFSGRQFSNSRSEMNVSTLELGDSALYLCASSFGTSGSNEQFFGPGTRLTVL.

The gene calls are TRBV5-1 and TRBJ1-1; D is unclear. Between the trimmed V and J ends, which lost 6 bases and 0 bases, there was a span of 9 bases. CDR3 length: 13 residues. Germline V CDR1 and CDR2: SGHRS, YFSETQ. The CDR3 sequence: CASKSTMNTEAFF. The CDR3 coding sequence is TGCGCCAGCAAATCGACGATGAACACTGAAGCTTTCTTT.

The chain uses TRBV7-2 and TRBJ1-2; D call uncertain. Germline loops: CDR1 SGHTA, CDR2 FQGNSA. This CDR3 has 14 residues. V was cut by 2 bases and J by 2 bases, with 9 bases left in between. The CDR3 loop is CASSLLRSNYGYTF. The CDR3 region has the DNA TGTGCCAGCAGCTTACTCAGGTCGAACTATGGCTACACCTTC.

This chain links TRBV29-1 with TRBJ2-7, with a tentative D call TRBD2 (6 bases). This CDR3 contains 12 residues. Germline CDR1 is SQVTM and CDR2 is ANQGSEA. The V end lost 5 bases, the J end lost 7 bases, and 15 bases lay between the germline ends. The CDR3 DNA reads as TGCAGCGTTACCGGGAGCCCGGAAGAGCAGTACTTC. Residues: CSVTGSPEEQYF.

The CDR3 region is CASSQNWREQYF. CDR3 coding DNA: TGTGCCAGCAGTCAAAATTGGCGCGAGCAGTACTTC. The chain combines TRBV27 with TRBJ2-7; D is unclear. The germline gives CDR1 MNHEY, CDR2 SMNVEV (reference sequence). The CDR3 covers 12 residues. Trimming cost V 5 bases and J 6 bases, with 11 bases left between them.

The rearrangement uses TRBV18 and TRBJ2-3; possibly TRBD2 for D (6 bases). Between the trimmed V and J ends, which lost 0 bases and 5 bases, there was a span of 12 bases. The CDR3 is 15 amino acids. Germline CDR1 is KGHSH and CDR2 is LQKENI. The chain's CDR3 is CASSPPTSAEDTQYF. The CDR3 DNA follows: TGTGCCAGCTCACCACCGACTAGTGCCGAAGATACGCAGTATTTT.

The rearrangement links TRBV28 to TRBJ2-7; TRBD1 matches 7 bases. Per the germline V gene, CDR1 is MDHEN and CDR2 is SYDVKM. The CDR3 is made up of 14 amino acids. With V trimmed by 5 bases and J by 12 bases, 16 bases remained unmatched. As DNA, the CDR3 is TGTGCCAGCAGTCCCTCACAGGGGCGACCACCGGCGTACTTC. Residues: CASSPSQGRPPAYF.

This chain links TRBV4-1 with TRBJ1-1, with TRBD1 identical over 9 bases. The V gene end was trimmed by 3 bases and the J gene end by 5 bases; junction bases not matched to a gene: 16. Germline V gene data show CDR1 as MGHRA and CDR2 as YSYEKL. There are 18 residues in the CDR3. The CDR3 is CASSQTKDRGLRRTEAFF. In DNA form, the CDR3 reads TGCGCCAGCAGCCAGACCAAAGACAGGGGGTTGAGAAGGACTGAAGCTTTCTTT.

CDR3 loop: CASSESAVNNQPQHF. CDR3 DNA sequence: TGCGCCAGCAGTGAGTCGGCAGTAAACAATCAGCCCCAGCATTTT. V and J are TRBV10-2 and TRBJ1-5, with D hard to call. The CDR3 length is 15 residues. V was trimmed by 0 bases and J by 3 bases, leaving 9 bases between them. CDR1 and CDR2 (germline): WSHSY, SAAADI.

The chain carries TRBV7-9 and TRBJ2-1; D is perhaps TRBD1 (5 bases). CDR1 SEHNR and CDR2 FQNEAQ come from the germline V gene (reference sequence). V was shortened by 0 bases and J by 3 bases, with 18 bases between the two germline ends. This CDR3 has 18 amino acids. The CDR3 protein is CASSLAKIREGIYNEQFF. For the CDR3, the DNA is TGTGCCAGCAGCTTAGCAAAAATCAGGGAAGGTATCTACAATGAGCAGTTCTTC. Variable domain in full (rest from reference TRBV7-9 and TRBJ2-1): DTGVSQNPRHKITKRGQNVTFRCDPISEHNRLYWYRQTLGQGPEFLTYFQNEAQLEKSRLLSDRFSAERPKGSFSTLEIQRTEQGDSAMYLCASSLAKIREGIYNEQFFGPGTRLTVL.

The chain has TRBV19 and TRBJ2-3; TRBD2 agrees at 14 bases. After removal of 3 bases from V and 0 bases from J, the junction contained 2 bases not matched to a gene. Germline values: CDR1 LNHDA, CDR2 SQIVND (reference sequence). This CDR3 contains 17 residues. CDR3 in DNA: TGTGCCAGTAGTATGGGACTAGCGGGAGCTAGCACAGATACGCAGTATTTT. This codes for CASSMGLAGASTDTQYF.

The chain is built from TRBV14 and TRBJ2-1; 8 nucleotides line up with TRBD1. J was trimmed by 4 bases and V by 2 bases; bases with no gene match: 4. Germline loops: CDR1 SGHDN, CDR2 FVKESK. This CDR3 comprises 15 residues. The CDR3 loop is CASSQRQGSYNEQFF. In DNA form, the CDR3 reads TGTGCCAGCAGCCAACGACAGGGGTCATACAATGAGCAGTTCTTC.